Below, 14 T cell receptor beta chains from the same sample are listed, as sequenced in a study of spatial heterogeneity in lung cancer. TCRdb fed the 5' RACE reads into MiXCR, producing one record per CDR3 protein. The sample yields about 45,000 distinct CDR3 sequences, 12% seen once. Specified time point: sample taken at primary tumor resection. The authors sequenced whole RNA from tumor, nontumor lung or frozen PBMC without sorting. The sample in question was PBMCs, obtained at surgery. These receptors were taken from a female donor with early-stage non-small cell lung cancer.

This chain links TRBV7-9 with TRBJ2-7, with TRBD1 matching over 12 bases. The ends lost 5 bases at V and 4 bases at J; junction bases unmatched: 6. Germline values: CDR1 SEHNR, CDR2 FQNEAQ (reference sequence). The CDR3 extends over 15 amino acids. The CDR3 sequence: CASSPGTGGRYEQYF. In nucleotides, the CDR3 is TGTGCCAGCAGCCCAGGGACAGGGGGCAGGTACGAGCAGTACTTC.

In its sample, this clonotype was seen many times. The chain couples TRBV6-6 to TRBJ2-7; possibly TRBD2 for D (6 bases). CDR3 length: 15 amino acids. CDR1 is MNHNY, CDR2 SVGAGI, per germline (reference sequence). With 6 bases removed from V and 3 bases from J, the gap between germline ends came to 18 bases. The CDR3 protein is CASRPERVPVYEQYF. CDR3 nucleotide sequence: TGTGCCAGCAGACCCGAGCGGGTACCTGTCTACGAGCAGTACTTC.

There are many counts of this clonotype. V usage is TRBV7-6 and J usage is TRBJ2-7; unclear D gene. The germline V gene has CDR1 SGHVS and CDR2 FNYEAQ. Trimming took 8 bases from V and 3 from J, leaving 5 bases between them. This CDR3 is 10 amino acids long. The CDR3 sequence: CASPLYEQYF. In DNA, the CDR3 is TGTGCCAGCCCTCTCTACGAGCAGTACTTC.

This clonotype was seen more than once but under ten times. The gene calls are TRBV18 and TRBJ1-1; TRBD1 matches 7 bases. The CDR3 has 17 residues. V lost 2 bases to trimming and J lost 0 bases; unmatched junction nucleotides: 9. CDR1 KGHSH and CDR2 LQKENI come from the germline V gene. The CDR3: CASSPGTVLTMNTEAFF. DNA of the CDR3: TGTGCCAGCTCACCAGGGACAGTGCTAACAATGAACACTGAAGCTTTCTTT.

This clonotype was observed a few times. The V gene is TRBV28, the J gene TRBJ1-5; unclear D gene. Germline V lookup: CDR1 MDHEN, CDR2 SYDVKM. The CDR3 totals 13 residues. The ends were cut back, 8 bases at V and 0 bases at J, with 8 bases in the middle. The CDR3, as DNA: TGTGCCAGCGTGGCCCATAGCAATCAGCCCCAGCATTTT. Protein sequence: CASVAHSNQPQHF.

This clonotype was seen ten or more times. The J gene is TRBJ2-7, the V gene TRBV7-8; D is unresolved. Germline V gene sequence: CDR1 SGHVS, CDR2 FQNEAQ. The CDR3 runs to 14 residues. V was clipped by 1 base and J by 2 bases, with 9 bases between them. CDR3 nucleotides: TGTGCCAGCAGCTTAGTTCGGCCTCCCTACGAGCAGTACTTC. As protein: CASSLVRPPYEQYF.

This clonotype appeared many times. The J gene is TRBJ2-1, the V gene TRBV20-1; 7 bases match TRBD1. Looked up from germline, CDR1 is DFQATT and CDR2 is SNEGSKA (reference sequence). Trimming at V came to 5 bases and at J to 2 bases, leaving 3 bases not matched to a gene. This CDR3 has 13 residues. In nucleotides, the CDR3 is TGCAGTGCTCCGGGACAGCCCTACAATGAGCAGTTCTTC. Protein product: CSAPGQPYNEQFF.

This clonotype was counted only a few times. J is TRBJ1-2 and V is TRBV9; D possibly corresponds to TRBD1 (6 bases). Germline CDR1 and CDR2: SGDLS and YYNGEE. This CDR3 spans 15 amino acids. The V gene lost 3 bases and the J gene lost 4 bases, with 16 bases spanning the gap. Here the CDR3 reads CASSARRGGSYGYTF. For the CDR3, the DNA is TGTGCCAGCAGCGCCCGCCGAGGGGGTTCCTATGGCTACACCTTC.

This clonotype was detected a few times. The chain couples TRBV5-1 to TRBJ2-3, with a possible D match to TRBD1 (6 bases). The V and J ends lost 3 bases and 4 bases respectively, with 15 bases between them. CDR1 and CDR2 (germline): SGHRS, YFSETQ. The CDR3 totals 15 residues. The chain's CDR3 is CASSSGQLSADTQYF. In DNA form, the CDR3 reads TGCGCCAGCAGCTCCGGACAGCTTTCCGCAGATACGCAGTATTTT.

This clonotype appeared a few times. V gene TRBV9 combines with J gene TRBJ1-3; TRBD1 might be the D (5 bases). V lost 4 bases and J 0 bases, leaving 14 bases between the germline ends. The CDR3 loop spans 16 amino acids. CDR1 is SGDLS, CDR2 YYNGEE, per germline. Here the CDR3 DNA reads TGTGCCAGCAGCCCCTGGACAACAAGCTCTGGAAACACCATATATTTT. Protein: CASSPWTTSSGNTIYF.

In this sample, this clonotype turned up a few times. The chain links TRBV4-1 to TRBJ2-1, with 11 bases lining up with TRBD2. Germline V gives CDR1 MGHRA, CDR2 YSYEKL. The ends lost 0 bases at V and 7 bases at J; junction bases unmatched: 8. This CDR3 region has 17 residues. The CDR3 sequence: CASSQDSGGANSNEQFF. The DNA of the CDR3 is TGCGCCAGCAGCCAAGATAGCGGGGGGGCCAATTCAAATGAGCAGTTCTTC.

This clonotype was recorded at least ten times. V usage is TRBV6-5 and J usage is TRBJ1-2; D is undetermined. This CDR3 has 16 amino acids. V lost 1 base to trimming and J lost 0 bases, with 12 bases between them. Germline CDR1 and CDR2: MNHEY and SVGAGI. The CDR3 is CASSYYGSTTNYGYTF. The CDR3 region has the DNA TGTGCCAGCAGTTACTACGGCAGTACAACTAACTATGGCTACACCTTC.

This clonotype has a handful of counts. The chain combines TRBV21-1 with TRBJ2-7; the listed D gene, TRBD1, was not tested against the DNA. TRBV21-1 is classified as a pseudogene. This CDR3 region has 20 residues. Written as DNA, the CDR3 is TGTGCCAGCAGCAAAGTGCGTAGAAGTAGAGACGGGACCCCTGGCGACGAGCAGTACTTC. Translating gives CASSKVRRSRDGTPGDEQYF.

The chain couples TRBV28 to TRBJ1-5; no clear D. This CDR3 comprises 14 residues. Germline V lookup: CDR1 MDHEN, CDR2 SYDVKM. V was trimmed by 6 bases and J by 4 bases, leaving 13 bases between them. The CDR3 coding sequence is TGTGCCAGCAGCCCTGCAGCGACTAATCAGCCCCAGCATTTT. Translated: CASSPAATNQPQHF.